The clone carrying this TCR beta chain is medium-sized within its sample. No antigen is known for it. Indicated treatment: roughly ten-day PBMC culture with coronavirus spike peptide pools or control peptides (ViraFEST assay). The data were obtained in a study of vaccination and CD4 T cells after COVID-19. As for the study in general: After nasal swab PCR-confirmed SARS-CoV-2, eight or nine convalescents had mild disease and one severe. In the control cultures, a CEFX pool, an HIV-1 Nef pool, or no peptide was supplied.

Sequenced with the Oncomine TCR Beta short-read assay was DNA taken from cultured CD4+ T cells. Genomic DNA was extracted from cultured CD4+ T cells. Each CDR3 protein gets one entry after TCRdb re-called the PCR reads with MiXCR. The data show around 14,000 distinct CDR3 sequences, approximately 52% seen once. The clonotype comes from a human donor who had recovered from COVID-19. The sample was CD4+ T cells from blood, cultured in vitro.

The CDR3 region has the DNA TGCAGCGTTGAAGCCGGGGGTATAGTGGGTGAAAAACTGTTTTTT. This gives the protein CSVEAGGIVGEKLFF. V and J are TRBV29-1 and TRBJ1-4; tentative D call: TRBD1 (5 bases). This CDR3 has 15 amino acids. Deletions cut 1 base from V and 7 bases from J, with 16 bases between. Germline V gene sequence: CDR1 SQVTM, CDR2 ANQGSEA.